This TCR beta chain was captured by sequencing in a study of OX40 agonist ivuxolimab in advanced cancers. As for the study in general: Partial responses, seen in three patients, involved one hepatocellular carcinoma and two cutaneous melanomas.

General study results and limits: The study observed clonal expansion of CD4+ and CD8+ blood T cells by week 6 at 0.1 to 3.0 mg/kg.

V lost 1 base and J lost 4, with 5 bases in between. Germline V gene data show CDR1 as MGHRA and CDR2 as YSYEKL. The CDR3 consists of 13 residues. Data came from immunoSEQ multiplex PCR; TCRdb stores just in-frame clones and leaves some out. The sample has 35,000 to 45,000 clones; roughly 92% are singletons. In the case of this clone: What it binds is not known.

The source is an adult with an advanced solid tumor such as melanoma, head and neck, liver or kidney cancer. The chain employs TRBV4-1 and TRBJ2-1; D is ambiguous. The sample was CD4+ or CD8+ T cells sorted from blood, taken in a trial of the OX40 agonist ivuxolimab. CDR3 DNA sequence: TGCGCCAGCAGCCAAGTAAGTTACAATGAGCAGTTCTTC. Amino acids: CASSQVSYNEQFF.